This entry concerns a single T cell receptor beta chain. Its antigen is unknown. The missing conserved phenylalanine or tryptophan at the end of this CDR3 makes a read error likely. It is unclear where the CDR3 begins or ends on the DNA, so no DNA is shown, and the CDR3 is as TCRdb lists it. Each and every patient relapsed after autologous stem cell transplantation, and patients got differing brentuximab vedotin exposure. Generated by immunoSEQ multiplex PCR, the TCRdb table keeps only in-frame clones and is missing some. This repertoire shows tens of thousands of clones, approximately 64% found once; its top ten account for 2.5% to 3.5%. This sample was taken from a study of PD-1 blockade in classical Hodgkin lymphoma. General study points: Newly diagnosed patients were reported to start with lower TCR diversity than healthy donors. Causes of the repertoire differences remain undefined, possibly disease activity or prior therapy. Partial responders and progressors had significantly lower baseline TCR diversity.

Per the germline V gene, CDR1 is LNHDA and CDR2 is SQIVND (reference sequence). The CDR3 comprises 11 residues, both ends counted. The specimen was peripheral blood mononuclear cells (PBMCs), collected at baseline. The chain joins TRBV19 to TRBJ1-2. The origin of this receptor is a human donor with classical Hodgkin lymphoma. This CDR3 is CASSIWDLSFY.